This T cell receptor (beta chain) was recovered during a study of cytomegalovirus exposure and HLA in healthy donors. Study results and caveats: Most observed TCR sequences were rare, whereas some public TCRs were detected in many donors. Confirmation was obtained in vitro that three CMV-associated chains are specific for CMV antigens.

The ends were cut back, 1 base at V and 1 base at J, with 11 bases in the middle. Germline CDR1 LGHNA, CDR2 YSLEER. This CDR3 contains 15 residues. TCRdb's table, derived via immunoSEQ multiplex PCR, lists solely in-frame clones and lacks some. The table shows fewer than 80,000 clones, with roughly 95% occurring only once. This clone was found once. As yet, its antigen is unknown. The gene calls are TRBV4-3 and TRBJ2-7, with a possible D match to TRBD2 (5 bases). Sequenced sample: PBMCs. The clonotype originates from a woman under 30 in good health and CMV-seropositive. The CDR3 DNA follows: TGCGCCAGCAGCCAAGTTCGGGATGGGTCCTACGAGCAGTACTTC. This gives the protein CASSQVRDGSYEQYF.